This TCR beta chain was identified in a study of cytomegalovirus exposure and HLA in healthy donors. The overall study: The same platform was used for the 100 to 150 validation repertoires and the roughly 640 first-cohort repertoires, a later analysis reported.

Profiling relied on immunoSEQ multiplex PCR, and the TCRdb table lists in-frame clones only, not all of them. The table has about 79,000 clones, approximately 93% seen once. The CDR3 is 14 residues long. Germline CDR1 reads MNHNY; CDR2 reads SVGAGI (reference sequence). V lost 5 bases to trimming and J lost 1 base, with 11 bases between them. Points on this clone: What it binds is not known.

The study, taken as a whole, reports: A list of around 150 TCR beta chains associated with cytomegalovirus was given. Per published reports, the classifier diagnosed cytomegalovirus status with high specificity and sensitivity.

This TCR was sampled from a woman aged 25 to 39 in good health and CMV-seronegative. V is TRBV6-6 and J is TRBJ1-2, with a weak D call TRBD1 (6 bases). Sequences were obtained from PBMCs. CDR3 amino acids: CASSRTANNYGYTF. CDR3 bases: TGTGCCAGCAGTAGGACAGCGAATAACTATGGCTACACCTTC.